One sample yielded the 23 T cell receptor beta chains listed below, sequenced in a study of T cell clonality in common variable immunodeficiency. Assay used: immunoSEQ multiplex PCR; TCRdb lists only in-frame clones, some missing. In total the sample includes approximately 75,000 clones, none of them seen once. The sample comprised peripheral blood mononuclear cells. The receptors stem from a person aged 18 to 70 in good health.

In this sample, this clone turned up many times. Coverage ceases 3 residues before the CDR3 finishes, and the germline J gene fills in the end. The gene calls are TRBV7-2 and TRBJ2-7; maybe TRBD1 (6 bases). Germline CDR1 and CDR2: SGHTA and FQGNSA. V shed 6 bases and J shed 5 bases, with 17 bases lying between them. The CDR3 contains 14 residues. The CDR3 DNA, read in part, is TGTGCCAGCAGTCCTCCGGGACACACCGACGAG. Amino acid sequence: CASSPPGHTDE. The entire CDR3 is CASSPPGHTDEQYF.

This clone was picked up many times. The read terminates 3 residues ahead of where the CDR3 ends, so the germline J gene completes it. The V and J genes are TRBV20-1 and TRBJ2-7, with 9 nucleotides matching TRBD1. Germline CDR1 is DFQATT and CDR2 is SNEGSKA (reference sequence). The CDR3 contains 15 residues. V shed 6 bases, J shed 6 bases, and the junction held 15 bases outside the gene matches. The CDR3 is CSAKGLGTGLSEQYF. CDR3 bases read: TGCAGTGCCAAAGGATTGGGGACAGGGTTATCCGAG.

This clone was seen many times. The read comes to an end 3 residues before the CDR3 does, leaving the germline J gene to fill in the end. This sequence joins TRBV9 and TRBJ2-7; 10 nucleotides match TRBD1. J gave up 4 bases and V 2 bases, and 3 bases lay outside the gene matches. Per germline, CDR1 SGDLS and CDR2 YYNGEE. The CDR3 is made up of 14 amino acids. This CDR3 is CASSVGDRGYEQYF. The DNA read from the CDR3 is TGTGCCAGCAGCGTGGGGGACAGGGGTTACGAG.

The table lists this clone with many counts. The CDR3 goes on 3 residues after the read ends, and that part is filled in from the germline J gene. This chain joins TRBV5-1 and TRBJ2-2; 7 positions agree with TRBD1. The germline V gene encodes CDR1 SGHRS and CDR2 YFSETQ. V lost 2 bases to trimming and J lost 2 bases; unmatched junction nucleotides: 3. CDR3 length: 15 amino acids. The sequenced part of the CDR3 DNA is TGCGCCAGCAGCTTCGGGACAGTCAACACCGGGGAG. Translation gives CASSFGTVNTGE. The complete CDR3 sequence is CASSFGTVNTGELFF.

This clone came up many times. The read halts 3 residues ahead of the CDR3 end, with the missing end drawn from the germline J gene. The chain recombines TRBV5-1 with TRBJ2-7; TRBD1 is a possible D gene (6 bases). CDR1 and CDR2 from the germline V gene are SGHRS and YFSETQ. This CDR3 is built from 14 residues. V lost 4 bases, J lost 2 bases, and 13 bases lay in between. The CDR3 loop reads CASSRDIIPYEQYF. CDR3 DNA (partial): TGCGCCAGCAGCAGGGACATCATACCCTACGAG. Supplemented by reference TRBV5-1 and TRBJ2-7, the full variable domain reads KAGVTQTPRYLIKTRGQQVTLSCSPISGHRSVSWYQQTPGQGLQFLFEYFSETQRNKGNFPGRFSGRQFSNSRSEMNVSTLELGDSALYLCASSRDIIPYEQYFGPGTRLTVT.

This clone was seen ten or more times. The read halts 3 residues ahead of the CDR3 end, with the missing end drawn from the germline J gene. The chain employs TRBV7-2 and TRBJ1-5, with 9 bases that match TRBD1. V trimming: 4 bases; J trimming: 7 bases; junction bases outside the gene matches: 5. CDR3 size: 14 residues. Germline assignment: CDR1 SGHTA and CDR2 FQGNSA. The CDR3: CASSSDRGGQPQHF. The CDR3 bases that were read are TGTGCCAGCAGCTCGGACAGGGGCGGACAGCCC.

This clone showed up many times. The CDR3 end falls 3 residues outside the read, so it is completed with the germline J gene. This chain connects TRBV13 to TRBJ2-5; D perhaps matches TRBD1 (5 bases). The CDR3 is 17 amino acids. With 1 base removed from V and 4 bases from J, the gap between germline ends came to 19 bases. Germline V gene data show CDR1 as PRHDT and CDR2 as FYEKMQ (reference sequence). CDR3 residues: CASSLAPHKGRGETQYF. The CDR3 DNA, read in part, is TGTGCCAGCAGCTTAGCCCCCCACAAGGGGCGAGGAGAGACC.

This clone was seen many times. The read terminates 3 residues before the CDR3 end, so the remaining end is supplied by the germline J gene. The chain carries TRBV6-2 or TRBV6-3 and TRBJ2-7, with 7 bases aligning to TRBD1. The germline CDR1 and CDR2 sequences are MNHEY and SVGEGT. CDR3 length: 15 residues. Trimming removed 3 bases from V and 3 bases from J; junction bases left unmatched: 8. The CDR3 reads CASSYKGAGNYEQYF. CDR3 DNA, as far as it was read: TGTGCCAGCAGTTATAAGGGGGCGGGTAACTACGAG.

In the case of this clone: The junction departs from germline at one end; a sequencing error may be responsible. Read coverage stops 3 residues before the CDR3 terminus; the germline J gene supplies the remainder. The chain joins TRBV7-2 to TRBJ1-3; TRBD1 might be the D (6 bases). Germline V lookup: CDR1 SGHTA, CDR2 FQGNSA. The CDR3 consists of 14 residues. The CDR3: CASSLGQSGNTIYF. Partial CDR3 DNA: TGTGCCAGTAGCTTAGGACAGTCTGGAAACACC.

Many counts were recorded for this clone. Read data end 3 residues before the CDR3 end; the end is taken from the germline J gene. The V and J genes are TRBV19 and TRBJ2-5; TRBD2 matches at 7 bases. After removal of 1 base from V and 4 bases from J, the junction contained 6 bases not matched to a gene. The CDR3 length is 15 residues. From germline, CDR1 is LNHDA and CDR2 SQIVND (reference sequence). CDR3: CASSIAVQRGETQYF. Partial CDR3 DNA: TGTGCCAGTAGTATAGCTGTGCAGCGGGGAGAGACC.

This clone appeared many times. The CDR3 extends 3 residues past the end of the read, so its final part is completed from the germline J gene. This chain joins TRBV7-3 and TRBJ2-5; 9 bases map to TRBD2. Trimming took 5 bases from V and 2 from J; bases not matched to a gene: 3. CDR1 is SGHTA and CDR2 is FQGTGA in the germline V gene. The length of the CDR3 is 14 residues. The CDR3: CASSRTSGQETQYF. CDR3 DNA (partial): TGTGCCAGCAGCAGAACTAGCGGGCAAGAGACC.

This clone was counted at least ten times. Incomplete CDR3 DNA: TGTGCCAGCGTTGGACTTGGAGCAGATACG. Translating gives CASVGLGADT. In full, the CDR3 reads CASVGLGADTQYF. The rearrangement uses TRBV2 and TRBJ2-3; TRBD2 might be the D (5 bases). The read falls 3 residues short of the CDR3 end, and the missing part is taken from the germline J gene. CDR3 size: 13 residues. The germline CDR1 and CDR2 sequences are SNHLY and FYNNEI. With 8 bases removed from V and 4 bases from J, the gap between germline ends came to 13 bases.

This clone was seen repeatedly, ten times or more. Read data end 3 residues before the CDR3 end; the end is taken from the germline J gene. The chain recombines TRBV19 with TRBJ2-5, with TRBD1 matching 9 bases. Germline CDR1 reads LNHDA; CDR2 reads SQIVND (reference sequence). V lost 8 bases and J lost 4; bases outside the gene matches: 11. The CDR3 contains 15 residues. The CDR3 here is CASGPAQGAGETQYF. The sequenced part of the CDR3 DNA is TGTGCCAGTGGGCCAGCACAGGGGGCCGGAGAGACC.

This clone was counted many times. The sequence runs out 3 residues before the end of the CDR3; the remainder is reconstructed from the germline J gene. The chain combines TRBV12-3 or TRBV12-4 with TRBJ1-5, with a weak D call TRBD1 (5 bases). Trimming shortened V by 3 bases and J by 4 bases, and 10 bases separated the two germline ends. The CDR3 sequence is 14 residues long. CDR3 sequence: CASSLVDTNQPQHF. Partial CDR3 DNA: TGTGCCAGCAGTTTGGTGGACACAAATCAGCCC.

In its sample, this clone was seen many times. The CDR3 is CASSLYLNQPQHF. Partial CDR3 DNA: TGTGCCAGCAGTCTCTATCTAAATCAGCCC. The chain has TRBV12-3 or TRBV12-4 and TRBJ1-5; no definite D call. The read finishes 3 residues shy of the CDR3 end, and the germline J gene is used to complete it. The V and J ends lost 5 bases and 4 bases respectively, with 9 bases between them. The CDR3 runs 13 residues.

In this sample, this clone turned up many times. The read gets to within 3 residues of the CDR3 end, and the germline J gene fills in the rest. The chain links TRBV6-1 to TRBJ2-7; 10 positions match TRBD2. Per the germline V gene, CDR1 is MNHNS and CDR2 is SASEGT. The CDR3 is 16 amino acids. Germline trimming cut 4 bases from V and 1 base from J; bases unmatched to any gene: 7. The part of the CDR3 DNA that was read is TGTGCCAGCAGTGCCATTGCTAGCGGGAGTTCCTACGAG. This translates into CASSAIASGSSYE. The whole CDR3 region reads CASSAIASGSSYEQYF.

This clone was observed at least ten times. Coverage ceases 3 residues before the CDR3 finishes, and the germline J gene fills in the end. The chain couples TRBV28 to TRBJ2-7; 14 bases are a match to TRBD2. Germline V CDR1 and CDR2: MDHEN, SYDVKM. CDR3 length equals 17 residues. V was clipped by 6 bases and J by 2 bases; unmatched bases: 9. Incomplete CDR3 DNA: TGTGCCAGCAGCCGACTAGCGGGAGGGCCGGTCCCCTACGAG. Its translation: CASSRLAGGPVPYE. The full CDR3 is CASSRLAGGPVPYEQYF. Together with reference TRBV28 and TRBJ2-7, the CDR3 gives the full variable domain: DVKVTQSSRYLVKRTGEKVFLECVQDMDHENMFWYRQDPGLGLRLIYFSYDVKMKEKGDIPEGYSVSREKKERFSLILESASTNQTSMYLCASSRLAGGPVPYEQYFGPGTRLTVT.

This clone was seen ten or more times. Coverage ceases 3 residues before the CDR3 finishes, and the germline J gene fills in the end. The rearrangement uses TRBV20-1 and TRBJ2-2, with 11 bases identical to TRBD1. Trimming cost V 1 base and J 4 bases; bases outside gene matches: 2. Germline loops: CDR1 DFQATT, CDR2 SNEGSKA (reference sequence). The CDR3 has 15 amino acids. Incomplete CDR3 DNA: TGCAGTGCTAGAGCGGACAGGGGGCCCACCGGGGAG. Protein sequence: CSARADRGPTGE. The whole CDR3 is CSARADRGPTGELFF.

There are many counts of this clone. Sequencing ends 3 residues short of the CDR3 end; the germline J gene provides the rest. The rearrangement joins TRBV20-1 to TRBJ2-7, with 10 bases fitting TRBD1. The V and J ends lost 3 bases and 3 bases, in that order; junction bases with no gene match: 14. CDR3 length equals 17 residues. Germline values: CDR1 DFQATT, CDR2 SNEGSKA (reference sequence). Incomplete CDR3 DNA: TGCAGTGCTAGTGTGGTCCGGGACAGGGGAGGCTACTACGAG. It yields the protein CSASVVRDRGGYYE. The CDR3 in full is CSASVVRDRGGYYEQYF.

This clone came up many times. Read sequence stops 3 residues before the CDR3 end, and the germline J gene provides the missing end. The V call is TRBV6-2 or TRBV6-3, the J call TRBJ2-7; TRBD1 agrees at 8 bases. Germline V lookup: CDR1 MNHEY, CDR2 SVGEGT. This CDR3 spans 14 amino acids. Trimming cost V 6 bases and J 2 bases; bases outside gene matches: 6. The covered CDR3 bases are TGTGCCAGCAGAAGACAGGGGCTACCCTACGAG. Amino acid sequence: CASRRQGLPYE. The whole CDR3 protein is CASRRQGLPYEQYF.

This clone has at least ten counts. CDR3 in amino acids: CASSYRAGNQETQYF. The CDR3 DNA, read in part, is TGTGCCAGCAGTTATCGTGCGGGGAACCAAGAGACC. The chain couples TRBV6-2 or TRBV6-3 to TRBJ2-5; weak D call: TRBD2 (6 bases). The read comes to an end 3 residues before the CDR3 does, leaving the germline J gene to fill in the end. CDR1 and CDR2 from the germline V gene are MNHEY and SVGEGT. V was shortened by 3 bases and J by 0 bases, with 11 bases between the two germline ends. The CDR3 has 15 residues.

This clone occurred many times. The CDR3 goes on 3 residues after the read ends, and that part is filled in from the germline J gene. The genes are TRBV10-1 and TRBJ2-3, with D perhaps matching TRBD2 (6 bases). V lost 5 bases to trimming and J lost 1 base, with 7 bases between them. There are 13 residues in the CDR3. The germline gives CDR1 WNHNN, CDR2 SYGVQD (reference sequence). The DNA read from the CDR3 is TGCGCCAGCAGTCCTAGCGGCACAGATACG. It translates to CASSPSGTDT. The complete CDR3 reads CASSPSGTDTQYF.

This clone has a count of ten or more. The observed sequence ends 3 residues before the CDR3 terminus, with the missing tail filled in from the germline J gene. The chain joins TRBV2 to TRBJ2-7, with D possibly being TRBD1 (5 bases). The CDR3 is 13 amino acids. From germline, CDR1 is SNHLY and CDR2 FYNNEI. Trimming stripped 6 bases from V and 3 bases from J, with 12 bases between. The CDR3 spells CASSQGLNYEQYF. CDR3 bases read: TGTGCCAGCAGCCAGGGCCTAAACTACGAG.